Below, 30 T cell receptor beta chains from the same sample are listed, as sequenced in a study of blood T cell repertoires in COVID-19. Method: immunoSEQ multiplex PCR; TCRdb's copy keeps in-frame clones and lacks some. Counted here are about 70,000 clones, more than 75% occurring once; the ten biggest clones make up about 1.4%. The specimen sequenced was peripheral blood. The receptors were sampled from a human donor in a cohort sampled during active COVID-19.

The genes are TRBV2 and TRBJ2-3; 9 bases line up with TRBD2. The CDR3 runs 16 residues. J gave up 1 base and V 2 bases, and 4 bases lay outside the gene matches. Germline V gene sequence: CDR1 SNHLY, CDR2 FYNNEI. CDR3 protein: CASSETSGWGTDTQYF. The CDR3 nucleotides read TGTGCCAGCAGTGAAACTAGCGGGTGGGGCACAGATACGCAGTATTTT. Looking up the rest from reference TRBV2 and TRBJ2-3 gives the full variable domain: EPEVTQTPSHQVTQMGQEVILRCVPISNHLYFYWYRQILGQKVEFLVSFYNNEISEKSEIFDDQFSVERPDGSNFTLKIRSTKLEDSAMYFCASSETSGWGTDTQYFGPGTRLTVL.

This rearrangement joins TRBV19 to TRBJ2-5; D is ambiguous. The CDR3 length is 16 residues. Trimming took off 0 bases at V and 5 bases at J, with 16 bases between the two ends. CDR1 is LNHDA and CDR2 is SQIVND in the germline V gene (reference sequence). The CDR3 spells CASSIEASWQSETQYF. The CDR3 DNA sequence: TGTGCCAGTAGTATAGAGGCCTCGTGGCAGTCGGAGACCCAGTACTTC.

DNA of the CDR3: TGCGCCAGCAGCCATAACAGGGCTGGGGTAAATGAAAAACTGTTTTTT. This translates into CASSHNRAGVNEKLFF. This chain joins TRBV5-1 and TRBJ1-4; TRBD1 is a possible D gene (6 bases). Germline lookup yields CDR1 SGHRS and CDR2 YFSETQ. V shed 4 bases and J shed 5 bases, with 18 bases lying between them. The CDR3 runs to 16 residues. The full variable domain, in which reference TRBV5-1 and TRBJ1-4 provide the parts outside the CDR3, is KAGVTQTPRYLIKTRGQQVTLSCSPISGHRSVSWYQQTPGQGLQFLFEYFSETQRNKGNFPGRFSGRQFSNSRSEMNVSTLELGDSALYLCASSHNRAGVNEKLFFGSGTQLSVL.

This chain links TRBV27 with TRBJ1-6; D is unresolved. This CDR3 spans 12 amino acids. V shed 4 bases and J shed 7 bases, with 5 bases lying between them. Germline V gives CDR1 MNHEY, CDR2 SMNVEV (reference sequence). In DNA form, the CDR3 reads TGTGCCAGCAGTTGGAGGAATTCACCCCTCCACTTT. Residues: CASSWRNSPLHF.

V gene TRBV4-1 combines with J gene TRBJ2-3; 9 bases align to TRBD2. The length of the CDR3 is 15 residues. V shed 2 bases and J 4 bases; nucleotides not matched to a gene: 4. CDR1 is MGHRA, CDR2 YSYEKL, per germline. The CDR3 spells CASSQSSGTSDTQYF. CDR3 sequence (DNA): TGCGCCAGCAGCCAATCTAGCGGGACGTCAGATACGCAGTATTTT.

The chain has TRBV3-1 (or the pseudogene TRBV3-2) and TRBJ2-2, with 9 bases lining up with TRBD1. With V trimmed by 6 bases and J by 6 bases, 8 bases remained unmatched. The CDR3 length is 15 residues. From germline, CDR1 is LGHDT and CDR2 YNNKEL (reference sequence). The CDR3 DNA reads TGTGCCAGCAGGGATACAGGGGGCACGTCCGGGGAGCTGTTTTTT. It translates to CASRDTGGTSGELFF.

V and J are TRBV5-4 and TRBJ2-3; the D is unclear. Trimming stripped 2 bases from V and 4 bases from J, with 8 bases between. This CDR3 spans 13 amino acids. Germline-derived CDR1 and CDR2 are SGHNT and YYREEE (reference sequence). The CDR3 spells CASSLTGADTQYF. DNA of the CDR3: TGTGCCAGCAGCTTAACCGGAGCAGATACGCAGTATTTT.

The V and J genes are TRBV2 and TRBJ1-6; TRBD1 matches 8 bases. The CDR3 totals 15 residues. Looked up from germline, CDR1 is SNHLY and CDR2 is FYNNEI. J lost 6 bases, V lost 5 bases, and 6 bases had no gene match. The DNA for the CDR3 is TGTGCCAGCAGTCCCCGGACAGGGATTAATTCACCCCTCCACTTT. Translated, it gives CASSPRTGINSPLHF.

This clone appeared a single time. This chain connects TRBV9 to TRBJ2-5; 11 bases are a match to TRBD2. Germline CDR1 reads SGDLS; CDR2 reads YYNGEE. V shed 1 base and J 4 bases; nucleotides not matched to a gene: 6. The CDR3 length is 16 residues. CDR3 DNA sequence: TGTGCCAGCAGCGTAAGTTTTGGACTAGCGGGAGAGACCCAGTACTTC. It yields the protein CASSVSFGLAGETQYF.

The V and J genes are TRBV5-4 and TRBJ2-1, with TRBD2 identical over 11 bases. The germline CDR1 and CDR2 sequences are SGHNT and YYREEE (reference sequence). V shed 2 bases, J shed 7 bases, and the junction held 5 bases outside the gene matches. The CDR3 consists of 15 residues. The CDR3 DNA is TGTGCCAGCAGCTTCCGCCTAGCGGGAGGTAATGAGCAGTTCTTC. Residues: CASSFRLAGGNEQFF.

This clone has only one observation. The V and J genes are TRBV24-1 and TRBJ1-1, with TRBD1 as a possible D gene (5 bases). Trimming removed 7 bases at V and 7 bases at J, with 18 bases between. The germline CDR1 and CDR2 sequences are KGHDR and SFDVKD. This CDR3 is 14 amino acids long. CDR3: CATRTTTGYIEAFF. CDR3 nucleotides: TGTGCCACCAGAACAACAACAGGTTATATTGAAGCTTTCTTT.

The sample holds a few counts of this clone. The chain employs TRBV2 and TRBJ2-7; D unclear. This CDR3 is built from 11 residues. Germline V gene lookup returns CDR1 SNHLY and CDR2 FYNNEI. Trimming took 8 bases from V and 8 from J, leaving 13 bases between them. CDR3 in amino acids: CASRVASQQYF. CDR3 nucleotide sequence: TGTGCCAGCCGGGTCGCGTCCCAGCAGTACTTC.

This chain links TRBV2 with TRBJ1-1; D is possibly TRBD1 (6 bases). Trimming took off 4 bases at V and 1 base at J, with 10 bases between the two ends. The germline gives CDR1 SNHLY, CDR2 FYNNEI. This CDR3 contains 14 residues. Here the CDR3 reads CASSVATGNTEAFF. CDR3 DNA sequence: TGTGCCAGCAGTGTGGCGACAGGGAACACTGAAGCTTTCTTT.

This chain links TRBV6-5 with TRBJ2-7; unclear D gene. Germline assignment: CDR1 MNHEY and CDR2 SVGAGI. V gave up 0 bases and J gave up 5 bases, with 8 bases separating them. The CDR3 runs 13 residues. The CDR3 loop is CASSYSPLHEQYF. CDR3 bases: TGTGCCAGCAGTTACTCCCCCCTACACGAGCAGTACTTC.

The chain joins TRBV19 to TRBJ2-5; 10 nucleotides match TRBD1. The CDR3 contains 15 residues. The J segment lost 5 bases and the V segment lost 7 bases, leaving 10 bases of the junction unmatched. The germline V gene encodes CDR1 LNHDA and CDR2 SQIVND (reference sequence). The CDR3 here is CASNNPGQGRETQYF. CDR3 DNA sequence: TGTGCCAGTAACAACCCGGGACAGGGGCGCGAGACCCAGTACTTC.

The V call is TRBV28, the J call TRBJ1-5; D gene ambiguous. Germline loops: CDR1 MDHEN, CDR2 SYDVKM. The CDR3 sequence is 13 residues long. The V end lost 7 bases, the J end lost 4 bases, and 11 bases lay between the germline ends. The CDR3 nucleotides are TGTGCCAGCAATGCCCGGGGAAATCAGCCCCAGCATTTT. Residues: CASNARGNQPQHF.

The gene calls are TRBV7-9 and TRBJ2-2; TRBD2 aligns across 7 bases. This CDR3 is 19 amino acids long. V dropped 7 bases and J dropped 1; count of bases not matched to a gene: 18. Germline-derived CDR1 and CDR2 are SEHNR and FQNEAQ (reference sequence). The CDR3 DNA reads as TGTGCCAGCACCACCTTGGCCGGATCGGGGGGAGTGAACACCGGGGAGCTGTTTTTT. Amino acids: CASTTLAGSGGVNTGELFF.

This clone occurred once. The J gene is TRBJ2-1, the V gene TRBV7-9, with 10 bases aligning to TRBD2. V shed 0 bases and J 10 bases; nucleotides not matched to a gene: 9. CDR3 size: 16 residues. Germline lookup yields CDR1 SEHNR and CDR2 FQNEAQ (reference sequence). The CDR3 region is CASSLAPGLAELEQFF. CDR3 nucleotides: TGTGCCAGCAGCTTAGCGCCCGGACTAGCGGAGCTCGAGCAGTTCTTC. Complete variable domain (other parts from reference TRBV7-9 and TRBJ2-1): DTGVSQNPRHKITKRGQNVTFRCDPISEHNRLYWYRQTLGQGPEFLTYFQNEAQLEKSRLLSDRFSAERPKGSFSTLEIQRTEQGDSAMYLCASSLAPGLAELEQFFGPGTRLTVL.

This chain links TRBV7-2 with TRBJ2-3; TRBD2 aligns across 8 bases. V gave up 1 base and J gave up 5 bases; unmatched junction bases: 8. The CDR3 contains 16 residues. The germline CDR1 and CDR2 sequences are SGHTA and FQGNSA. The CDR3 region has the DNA TGTGCCAGCAGCTTAGTGGCGGGAGGCCCTAGAGATACGCAGTATTTT. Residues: CASSLVAGGPRDTQYF. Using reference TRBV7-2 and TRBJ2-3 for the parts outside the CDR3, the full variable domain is GAGVSQSPSNKVTEKGKDVELRCDPISGHTALYWYRQSLGQGLEFLIYFQGNSAPDKSGLPSDRFSAERTGGSVSTLTIQRTQQEDSAVYLCASSLVAGGPRDTQYFGPGTRLTVL.

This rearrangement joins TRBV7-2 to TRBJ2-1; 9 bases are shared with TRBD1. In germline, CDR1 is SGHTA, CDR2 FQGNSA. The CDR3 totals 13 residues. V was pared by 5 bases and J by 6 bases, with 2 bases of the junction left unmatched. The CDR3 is CASSIQGANEQFF. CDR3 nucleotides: TGTGCCAGCAGCATACAGGGGGCCAATGAGCAGTTCTTC.

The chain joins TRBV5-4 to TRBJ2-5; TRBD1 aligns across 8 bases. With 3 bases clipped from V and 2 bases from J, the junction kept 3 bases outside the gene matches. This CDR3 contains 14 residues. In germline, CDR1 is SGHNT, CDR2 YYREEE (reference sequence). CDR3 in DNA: TGTGCCAGCAGCTCTCGGACAGGGCAAGAGACCCAGTACTTC. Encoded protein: CASSSRTGQETQYF.

The CDR3 DNA is TGTGCCAGCAGCTTATTTAGGGGGCTTAACTATGGCTACACCTTC. Its protein is CASSLFRGLNYGYTF. V is TRBV7-2 and J is TRBJ1-2, with TRBD1 matching over 7 bases. The J segment lost 1 base and the V segment lost 2 bases, leaving 4 bases of the junction unmatched. CDR3 size: 15 residues. Per the germline V gene, CDR1 is SGHTA and CDR2 is FQGNSA.

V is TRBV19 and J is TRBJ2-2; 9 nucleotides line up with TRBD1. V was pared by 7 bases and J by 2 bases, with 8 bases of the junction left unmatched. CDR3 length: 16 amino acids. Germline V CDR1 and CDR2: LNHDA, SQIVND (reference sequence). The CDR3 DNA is TGTGCCAGTACCATGACAGGGGGGGGTAACACCGGGGAGCTGTTTTTT. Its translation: CASTMTGGGNTGELFF.

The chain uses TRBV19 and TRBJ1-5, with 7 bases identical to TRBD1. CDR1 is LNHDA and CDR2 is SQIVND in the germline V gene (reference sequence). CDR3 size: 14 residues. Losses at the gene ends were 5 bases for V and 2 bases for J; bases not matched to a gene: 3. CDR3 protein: CASSVGQGNQPQHF. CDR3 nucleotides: TGTGCCAGTAGTGTCGGACAGGGCAATCAGCCCCAGCATTTT.

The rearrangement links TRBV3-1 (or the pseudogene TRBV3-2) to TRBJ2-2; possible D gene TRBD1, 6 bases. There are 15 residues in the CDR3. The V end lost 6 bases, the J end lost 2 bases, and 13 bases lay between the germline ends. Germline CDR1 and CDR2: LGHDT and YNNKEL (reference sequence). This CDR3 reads CASRPGHFNTGELFF. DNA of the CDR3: TGTGCCAGCAGACCGGGACACTTCAACACCGGGGAGCTGTTTTTT.

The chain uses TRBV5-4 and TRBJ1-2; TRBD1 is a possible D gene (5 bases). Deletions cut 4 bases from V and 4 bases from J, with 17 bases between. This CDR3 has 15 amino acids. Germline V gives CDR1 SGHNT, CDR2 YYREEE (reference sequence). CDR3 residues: CASSPGMGQTYGYTF. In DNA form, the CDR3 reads TGTGCCAGCAGCCCTGGGATGGGGCAGACCTATGGCTACACCTTC.

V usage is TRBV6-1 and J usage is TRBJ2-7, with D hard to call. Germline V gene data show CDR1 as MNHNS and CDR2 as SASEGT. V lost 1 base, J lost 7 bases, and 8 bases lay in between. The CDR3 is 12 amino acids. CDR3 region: CASSEGRLEQYV. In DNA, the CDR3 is TGTGCCAGCAGTGAAGGGCGGTTGGAGCAGTACGTC.

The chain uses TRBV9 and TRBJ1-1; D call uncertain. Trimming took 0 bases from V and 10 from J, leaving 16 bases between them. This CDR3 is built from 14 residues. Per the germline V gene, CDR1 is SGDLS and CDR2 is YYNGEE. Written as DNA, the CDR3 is TGTGCCAGCAGCGTAGAGAGGCAGACCAACCCAGCTTTCTTT. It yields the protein CASSVERQTNPAFF.

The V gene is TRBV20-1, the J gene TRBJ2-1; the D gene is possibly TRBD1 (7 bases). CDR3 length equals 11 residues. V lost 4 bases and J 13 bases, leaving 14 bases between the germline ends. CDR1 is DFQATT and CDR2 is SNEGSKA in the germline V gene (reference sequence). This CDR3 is CSATQGDFQFF. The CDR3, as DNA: TGCAGTGCTACCCAGGGGGACTTCCAGTTCTTC.

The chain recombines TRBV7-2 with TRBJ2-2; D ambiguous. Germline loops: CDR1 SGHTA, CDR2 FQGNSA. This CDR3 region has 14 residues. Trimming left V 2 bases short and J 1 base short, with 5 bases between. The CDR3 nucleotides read TGTGCCAGCAGCTTACGACAGAACACCGGGGAGCTGTTTTTT. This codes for CASSLRQNTGELFF.